Following are 30 T cell receptor beta chains from one sample sequenced in a study of T cells in Graves' hyperthyroidism and ophthalmopathy. Amplified TCR beta CDR3 regions came from RNA transcripts. First-round RT-PCR with HTBI primers amplified the TCR CDR3 region. TCRdb reprocessed the multiplex PCR reads with MiXCR, giving one entry per CDR3 protein. The sample records some 770,000 distinct CDR3 sequences, 16% being singletons. The material sequenced was blood. The receptors were gathered from a man younger than 35 with Graves' hyperthyroidism.

This clonotype was observed many times. V gene TRBV5-1 combines with J gene TRBJ2-7; the D is unclear. V was shortened by 2 bases and J by 2 bases, with 8 bases between the two germline ends. The length of the CDR3 is 13 residues. The germline V gene has CDR1 SGHRS and CDR2 YFSETQ. The CDR3 here is CASSFPGAYEQYF. The CDR3 coding sequence is TGCGCCAGCAGCTTCCCCGGAGCCTACGAGCAGTACTTC.

The gene calls are TRBV10-3 and TRBJ2-5, with D tentatively TRBD2 (6 bases). Trimming removed 10 bases at V and 9 bases at J, with 15 bases between. The germline V gene encodes CDR1 ENHRY and CDR2 SYGVKD. The CDR3 has 11 amino acids. CDR3 nucleotides: TGTGCCACCGGGGAGGAAGGTGCCCAGTACTTC. The encoded protein is CATGEEGAQYF.

This chain uses TRBV12-3 or TRBV12-4 with TRBJ2-1; D may be TRBD1 or TRBD2 (6 bases each). V gave up 2 bases and J gave up 4 bases, with 15 bases separating them. The CDR3 is 16 residues long. CDR3 in amino acids: CASSLRMGGPYNEQFF. The CDR3 nucleotides are TGTGCCAGCAGTTTACGGATGGGGGGCCCTTACAATGAGCAGTTCTTC.

As regards this clonotype: Given a much more abundant clone one base away, this may be a read error. No conserved phenylalanine or tryptophan ends this CDR3, so it is likely a read error. The gene calls are TRBV6-1 and TRBJ1-5; 9 bases fit TRBD1. After removal of 3 bases from V and 5 bases from J, the junction contained 8 bases not matched to a gene. CDR1 MNHNS and CDR2 SASEGT come from the germline V gene. CDR3 length: 16 amino acids. CDR3 sequence reads: CASSDPRDRADQPQHS. The CDR3 bases are TGTGCCAGCAGTGATCCCCGGGACAGGGCGGATCAGCCCCAGCATTCT.

The chain couples TRBV3-1 to TRBJ1-6, with no clear D. The CDR3 has 14 residues. Germline V gene sequence: CDR1 LGHDT, CDR2 YNNKEL (reference sequence). Trimming took off 3 bases at V and 7 bases at J, with 10 bases between the two ends. CDR3 sequence reads: CASSQWESNSPLHF. The CDR3 region has the DNA TGTGCCAGCAGCCAGTGGGAGAGCAATTCACCCCTCCACTTT.

The table lists this clonotype with a few counts. CDR3 nucleotides: TGTGCCAGTAGTCCCCTGACAGGGCTCGGCTATGGCTACACCTTC. Encoded protein: CASSPLTGLGYGYTF. The chain links TRBV19 to TRBJ1-2; 7 nucleotides match TRBD1. The germline gives CDR1 LNHDA, CDR2 SQIVND (reference sequence). The CDR3 is 15 residues long. V was clipped by 5 bases and J by 4 bases; unmatched bases: 10.

This clonotype was seen repeatedly, ten times or more. The chain couples TRBV18 to TRBJ1-4, with unresolved D. Germline V gene data show CDR1 as KGHSH and CDR2 as LQKENI. The germline V and J ends were trimmed by 3 bases and 4 bases, with 15 bases remaining between them. The CDR3 runs 16 residues. The CDR3 reads CASSPRAPGINEKLFF. The CDR3 DNA reads TGTGCCAGCTCACCTCGGGCGCCGGGTATTAATGAAAAACTGTTTTTT.

The chain combines TRBV5-1 with TRBJ2-2; TRBD1 aligns across 8 bases. The CDR3 totals 15 residues. Trimming took 0 bases from V and 4 from J; bases not matched to a gene: 2. Per germline, CDR1 SGHRS and CDR2 YFSETQ. CDR3 in amino acids: CASSLVTGGTGELFF. The CDR3 DNA follows: TGCGCCAGCAGCTTGGTCACAGGGGGCACCGGGGAGCTGTTTTTT. The full variable domain, in which reference TRBV5-1 and TRBJ2-2 provide the parts outside the CDR3, is KAGVTQTPRYLIKTRGQQVTLSCSPISGHRSVSWYQQTPGQGLQFLFEYFSETQRNKGNFPGRFSGRQFSNSRSEMNVSTLELGDSALYLCASSLVTGGTGELFFGEGSRLTVL.

This clonotype was counted only a few times. The gene calls are TRBV12-3 or TRBV12-4 and TRBJ1-1; 10 bases line up with TRBD1. Trimming at V came to 1 base and at J to 1 base, leaving 3 bases not matched to a gene. CDR3 length: 16 amino acids. In DNA, the CDR3 is TGTGCCAGCAGTTTAGGGACAGGGGGTTGGAACACTGAAGCTTTCTTT. Its protein product is CASSLGTGGWNTEAFF.

This clonotype has at least ten counts. CDR3 amino acids: CASSPYLVDQPQHF. As DNA, the CDR3 is TGTGCCAGCAGTCCGTACCTTGTGGATCAGCCCCAGCATTTT. The chain links TRBV28 to TRBJ1-5; no reliable D call. Between the trimmed V and J ends, which lost 5 bases and 5 bases, there was a span of 13 bases. Germline CDR1 MDHEN, CDR2 SYDVKM. The CDR3 consists of 14 residues.

This clonotype was observed a few times. This chain joins TRBV18 and TRBJ1-1; no definite D call. Trimming took 6 bases from V and 3 from J, leaving 14 bases between them. Germline V CDR1 and CDR2: KGHSH, LQKENI. The CDR3 spans 14 residues. The CDR3 region is CASSTMGSDTEAFF. CDR3 bases: TGTGCCAGCTCTACCATGGGGTCAGACACTGAAGCTTTCTTT.

The J gene is TRBJ2-1, the V gene TRBV5-6; D call uncertain. The CDR3 totals 14 residues. The V end lost 4 bases, the J end lost 0 bases, and 8 bases lay between the germline ends. Germline V gives CDR1 SGHDT, CDR2 YYEEEE. In nucleotides, the CDR3 is TGTGCCAGCAGCAGATGGAGCTCCTACAATGAGCAGTTCTTC. Translating it yields CASSRWSSYNEQFF. Combining the CDR3 with reference TRBV5-6 and TRBJ2-1 gives the whole variable domain DAGVTQSPTHLIKTRGQQVTLRCSPKSGHDTVSWYQQALGQGPQFIFQYYEEEERQRGNFPDRFSGHQFPNYSSELNVNALLLGDSALYLCASSRWSSYNEQFFGPGTRLTVL.

The chain combines TRBV11-2 with TRBJ2-7, with D unresolved. This CDR3 contains 12 residues. Trimming removed 7 bases from V and 1 base from J, with 8 bases in between. Germline CDR1 and CDR2: SGHAT and FQNNGV. CDR3 DNA sequence: TGTGCCAGCACCATTAATTCCTACGAGCAGTACTTC. Protein: CASTINSYEQYF.

The chain has TRBV11-3 and TRBJ1-5; 11 bases fit TRBD1. This CDR3 has 16 amino acids. CDR1 and CDR2 from the germline V gene are SGHNT and YENEEA. J was trimmed by 7 bases and V by 6 bases; bases with no gene match: 11. The CDR3 here is CASSRSGTGGTQPQHF. Written as DNA, the CDR3 is TGTGCCAGCAGTCGATCCGGGACAGGGGGGACCCAGCCCCAGCATTTT.

Turning to this clonotype: A read error may produce the germline difference seen at one junction end. This chain uses TRBV27 with TRBJ2-3, with 7 bases that match TRBD1. Germline V gives CDR1 MNHEY, CDR2 SMNVEV (reference sequence). The CDR3 length is 12 residues. The CDR3 DNA is TGTGTCAGCAGGGGGATCACAGATACGCAGTATTTT. Its protein product is CVSRGITDTQYF.

In this sample, this clonotype turned up many times. One junction end does not reproduce the germline sequence, and a read error may be involved. The chain links TRBV7-9 to TRBJ2-5; D is perhaps TRBD1 or TRBD2 (6 bases each). The length of the CDR3 is 15 residues. From germline, CDR1 is SEHNR and CDR2 FQNEAQ (reference sequence). CDR3 residues: CASSLGGGRQETQYF. DNA for the CDR3: TGTGCCAGCAGTTTAGGTGGGGGGCGCCAAGAGACCCAGTACTTC.

This clonotype was observed many times. The chain recombines TRBV12-5 with TRBJ2-4, with D maybe TRBD1 (5 bases). V was shortened by 4 bases and J by 0 bases, with 22 bases between the two germline ends. This CDR3 has 19 residues. CDR1 is LGHNT and CDR2 is FRNRAP in the germline V gene. Here the CDR3 DNA reads TGTGCTAGTGGTTCCTTTCTAGGGGCTCGGTTACTAGCCAAAAACATTCAGTACTTC. This translates into CASGSFLGARLLAKNIQYF.

Remarks on this clonotype: Compared with germline, one end of the junction differs, possibly owing to a read error. The rearrangement uses TRBV28 and TRBJ1-1, with D perhaps TRBD1 (5 bases). The CDR3 spans 15 residues. The germline V gene encodes CDR1 MDHEN and CDR2 SYDVKM. The CDR3, as DNA: TGTGCCAGCAGTTTATCGACAGTCATGAACACTGAAACTTTCTTT. This encodes CASSLSTVMNTETFF.

This clonotype was detected only a few times. V gene TRBV4-2 combines with J gene TRBJ2-3; 12 bases align to TRBD2. The CDR3 has 18 amino acids. V was pared by 0 bases and J by 0 bases, with 4 bases of the junction left unmatched. From germline, CDR1 is LGHNA and CDR2 YNFKEQ. The DNA for the CDR3 is TGTGCCAGCAGCCAAGAACTAGCGGGAGGTATTAGCACAGATACGCAGTATTTT. Protein: CASSQELAGGISTDTQYF.

This clonotype was detected many times. The chain is built from TRBV20-1 and TRBJ2-3; D is uncertain. With 1 base removed from V and 6 bases from J, the gap between germline ends came to 8 bases. Germline V gene data show CDR1 as DFQATT and CDR2 as SNEGSKA (reference sequence). CDR3 length: 12 residues. The CDR3 is CSARVGEDTQYF. DNA for the CDR3: TGCAGTGCTAGAGTCGGAGAGGATACGCAGTATTTT.

The rearrangement joins TRBV7-8 to TRBJ2-7; D call uncertain. This CDR3 is 13 amino acids long. V was pared by 2 bases and J by 3 bases, with 8 bases between. Germline V gives CDR1 SGHVS, CDR2 FQNEAQ. DNA for the CDR3: TGTGCCAGCAGCTTAAAAGAGAACTACGAGCAGTACTTC. Translation: CASSLKENYEQYF.

The chain has TRBV29-1 and TRBJ2-1; 12 nucleotides line up with TRBD2. V was pared by 4 bases and J by 2 bases, with 6 bases of the junction left unmatched. There are 16 residues in the CDR3. Per the germline V gene, CDR1 is SQVTM and CDR2 is ANQGSEA. This CDR3 reads CSVVGLAGTPYNEQFF. The CDR3 DNA follows: TGCAGCGTTGTGGGACTAGCGGGTACACCCTACAATGAGCAGTTCTTC.

The table lists this clonotype with many counts. The rearrangement uses TRBV7-8 and TRBJ1-1; no firm D call. Germline values: CDR1 SGHVS, CDR2 FQNEAQ. CDR3 length: 13 residues. V lost 0 bases, J lost 6 bases, and 8 bases lay in between. In DNA, the CDR3 is TGTGCCAGCAGCTTAGCGAGGGTTTCTGAAGCTTTCTTT. Protein sequence: CASSLARVSEAFF.

The chain uses TRBV3-1 and TRBJ1-6, with 9 bases identical to TRBD1. Germline CDR1 is LGHDT and CDR2 is YNNKEL (reference sequence). There are 15 residues in the CDR3. Trimming took 5 bases from V and 9 from J; bases not matched to a gene: 8. CDR3 in amino acids: CASSTGPTGGSPLHF. For the CDR3, the DNA is TGTGCCAGCAGCACAGGCCCGACAGGGGGTTCACCCCTCCACTTT.

J is TRBJ2-7 and V is TRBV18; weak D call: TRBD2 (5 bases). CDR1 and CDR2 (germline): KGHSH, LQKENI. The CDR3 runs 15 residues. The V end lost 2 bases, the J end lost 2 bases, and 13 bases lay between the germline ends. Here the CDR3 DNA reads TGTGCCAGCTCACCAAAGTCTTCGGAGGCCTACGAGCAGTACTTC. The encoded protein is CASSPKSSEAYEQYF.

The CDR3 nucleotides read TGTGCCAGCAGTTTTCCCGGGTCGGCCGGGGAGCTGTTTTTT. Its translation is CASSFPGSAGELFF. The chain couples TRBV12-3 or TRBV12-4 to TRBJ2-2; D is unclear. The V gene lost 3 bases and the J gene lost 6 bases, with 11 bases spanning the gap. This CDR3 region has 14 residues.

The CDR3 sequence: CASSLEGRSDNEQFF. CDR3 bases: TGCGCCAGCAGCTTGGAGGGGAGATCGGACAATGAGCAGTTCTTC. J is TRBJ2-1 and V is TRBV5-1; D possibly uses TRBD1 or TRBD2 (5 bases each). The V end was cut by 0 bases, the J end by 5 bases, with 12 bases between. The CDR3 has 15 amino acids. Germline CDR1 reads SGHRS; CDR2 reads YFSETQ.

This clonotype occurred many times. V usage is TRBV7-3 and J usage is TRBJ2-5; weak D call: TRBD1 (8 bases). In germline, CDR1 is SGHTA, CDR2 FQGTGA. This CDR3 contains 14 residues. Trimming removed 6 bases at V and 5 bases at J, with 16 bases between. The CDR3 DNA is TGTGCCAGCAGTCCACAGGGGGGGCGGGAGACCCAGTACTTC. It encodes CASSPQGGRETQYF.

J is TRBJ1-1 and V is TRBV10-3, with D maybe TRBD1 (6 bases). The CDR3 has 16 residues. CDR1 is ENHRY and CDR2 is SYGVKD in the germline V gene. Trimming pared 2 bases from V and 3 bases from J, leaving 16 bases between. The CDR3 here is CAISETSFSGDTEAFF. CDR3 bases: TGTGCCATCAGTGAGACCTCTTTTTCAGGGGACACTGAAGCTTTCTTT.

There are a few counts of this clonotype. The J gene is TRBJ2-7, the V gene TRBV10-1, with 8 bases that match TRBD1. Germline lookup yields CDR1 WNHNN and CDR2 SYGVQD (reference sequence). The length of the CDR3 is 14 residues. Unmatched junction bases numbered 6, after V lost 6 bases and J lost 2 bases. CDR3 in DNA: TGCGCCAGCAGGGCCGGGACAGGACCCTACGAGCAGTACTTC. This codes for CASRAGTGPYEQYF.